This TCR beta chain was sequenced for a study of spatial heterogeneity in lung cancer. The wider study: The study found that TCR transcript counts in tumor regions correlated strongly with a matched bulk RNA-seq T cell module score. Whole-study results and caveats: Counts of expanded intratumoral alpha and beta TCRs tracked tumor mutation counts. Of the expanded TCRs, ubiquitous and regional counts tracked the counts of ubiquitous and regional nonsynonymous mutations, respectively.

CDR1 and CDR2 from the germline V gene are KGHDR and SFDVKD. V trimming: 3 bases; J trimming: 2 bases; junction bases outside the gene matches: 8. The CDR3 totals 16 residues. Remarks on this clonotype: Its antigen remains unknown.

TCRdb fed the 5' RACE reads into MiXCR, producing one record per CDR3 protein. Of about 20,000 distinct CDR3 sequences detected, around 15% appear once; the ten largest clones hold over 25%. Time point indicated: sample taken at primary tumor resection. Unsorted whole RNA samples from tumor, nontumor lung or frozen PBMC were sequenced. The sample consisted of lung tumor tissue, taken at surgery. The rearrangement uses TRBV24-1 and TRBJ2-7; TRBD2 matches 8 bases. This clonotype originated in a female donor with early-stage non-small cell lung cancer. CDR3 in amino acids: CATSDPIAGWPYEQYF. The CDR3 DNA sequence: TGTGCCACCAGTGATCCTATAGCGGGATGGCCCTACGAGCAGTACTTC.